The sequence of this T cell receptor (beta chain) was determined in a study of blood T cell repertoires in COVID-19. Study information: Researchers got acute and convalescent COVID-19 samples from the United States, Italy and Spain. Sources were T cells, B-cell-depleted T cells, or PBMCs; the material itself was cDNA or gDNA.

Original analysis: Amplified reference gene primers provided the basis for estimating nucleated cell counts. TCRdb's table, derived via immunoSEQ multiplex PCR, lists solely in-frame clones and lacks some. V and J calls and clone size are those listed in that table; D and trimming were worked out from the DNA. The sample lists tens of thousands of clones, approximately 90% occurring once. Looked up from germline, CDR1 is MGHDK and CDR2 is SYGVNS. Trimming at V came to 3 bases and at J to 4 bases, leaving 6 bases not matched to a gene. This CDR3 region has 15 residues. This clone turned up a few times.

The chain combines TRBV25-1 with TRBJ1-5, with 7 bases matching TRBD1. This receptor was taken from a middle-aged woman with active COVID-19. The specimen sequenced was peripheral blood. CDR3 in amino acids: CASSDPRQGNQPQHF. DNA of the CDR3: TGTGCCAGCAGTGATCCGAGACAGGGAAATCAGCCCCAGCATTTT.